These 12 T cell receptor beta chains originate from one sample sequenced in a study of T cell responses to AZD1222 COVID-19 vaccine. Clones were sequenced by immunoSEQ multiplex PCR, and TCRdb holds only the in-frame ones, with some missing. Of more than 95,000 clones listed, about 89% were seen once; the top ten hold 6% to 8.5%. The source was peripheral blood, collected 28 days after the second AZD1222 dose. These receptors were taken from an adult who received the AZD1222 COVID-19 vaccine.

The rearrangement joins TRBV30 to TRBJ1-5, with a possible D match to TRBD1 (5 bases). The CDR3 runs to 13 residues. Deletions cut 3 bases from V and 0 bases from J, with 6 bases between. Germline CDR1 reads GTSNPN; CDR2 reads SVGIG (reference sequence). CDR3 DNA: TGTGCCTGGAGGGGGACTAGCAATCAGCCCCAGCATTTT. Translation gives CAWRGTSNQPQHF.

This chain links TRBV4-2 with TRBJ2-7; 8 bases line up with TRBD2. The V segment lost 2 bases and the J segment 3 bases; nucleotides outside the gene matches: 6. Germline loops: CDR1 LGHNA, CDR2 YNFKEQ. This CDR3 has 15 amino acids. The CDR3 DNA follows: TGTGCCAGCAGCCAACCGACTAGCGAGGTCTACGAGCAGTACTTC. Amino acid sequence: CASSQPTSEVYEQYF.

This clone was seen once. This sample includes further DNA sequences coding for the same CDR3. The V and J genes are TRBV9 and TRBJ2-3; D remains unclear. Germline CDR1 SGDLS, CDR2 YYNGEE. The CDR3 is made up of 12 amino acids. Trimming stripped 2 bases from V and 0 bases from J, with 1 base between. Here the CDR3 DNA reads TGTGCCAGCAGCGTGAGCACAGATACGCAGTATTTT. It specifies CASSVSTDTQYF.

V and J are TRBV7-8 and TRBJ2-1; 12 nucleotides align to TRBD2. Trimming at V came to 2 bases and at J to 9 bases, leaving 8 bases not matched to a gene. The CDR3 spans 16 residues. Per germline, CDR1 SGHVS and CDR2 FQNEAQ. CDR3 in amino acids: CASSLIGLAGSGEQFF. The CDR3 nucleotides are TGTGCCAGCAGCTTAATTGGACTAGCGGGAAGTGGTGAGCAGTTCTTC.

CDR3 loop: CAWERFSYNEQFF. In nucleotides, the CDR3 is TGTGCCTGGGAGCGATTCTCCTACAATGAGCAGTTCTTC. The rearrangement uses TRBV30 and TRBJ2-1; D call uncertain. Looked up from germline, CDR1 is GTSNPN and CDR2 is SVGIG (reference sequence). V lost 5 bases and J lost 0, with 8 bases in between. This CDR3 has 13 amino acids. The full variable domain, with the rest looked up from reference TRBV30 and TRBJ2-1, is SQTIHQWPATLVQPVGSPLSLECTVEGTSNPNLYWYRQAAGRGLQLLFYSVGIGQISSEVPQNLSASRPQDRQFILSSKKLLLSDSGFYLCAWERFSYNEQFFGPGTRLTVL.

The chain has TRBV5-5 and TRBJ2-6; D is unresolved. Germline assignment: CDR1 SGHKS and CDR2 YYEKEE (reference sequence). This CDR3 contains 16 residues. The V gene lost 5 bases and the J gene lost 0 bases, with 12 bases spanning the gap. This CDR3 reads CASRRSLGSGANVLTF. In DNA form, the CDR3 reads TGTGCCAGCAGACGGAGTTTAGGCTCTGGGGCCAACGTCCTGACTTTC.

CDR3 DNA sequence: TGTGCCAGCAGGAAGGGGGTTTCCGGGGAGCTGTTTTTT. This codes for CASRKGVSGELFF. V is TRBV3-1 (or the pseudogene TRBV3-2) and J is TRBJ2-2, with a weak D call TRBD1 (6 bases). CDR1 LGHDT and CDR2 YNNKEL come from the germline V gene (reference sequence). This CDR3 is 13 amino acids long. V lost 6 bases, J lost 6 bases, and 11 bases lay in between.

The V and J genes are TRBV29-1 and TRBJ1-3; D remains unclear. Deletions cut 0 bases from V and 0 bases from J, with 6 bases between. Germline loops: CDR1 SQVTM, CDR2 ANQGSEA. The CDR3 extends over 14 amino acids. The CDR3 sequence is CSVEDGSSGNTIYF. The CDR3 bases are TGCAGCGTTGAAGATGGTAGCTCTGGAAACACCATATATTTT.

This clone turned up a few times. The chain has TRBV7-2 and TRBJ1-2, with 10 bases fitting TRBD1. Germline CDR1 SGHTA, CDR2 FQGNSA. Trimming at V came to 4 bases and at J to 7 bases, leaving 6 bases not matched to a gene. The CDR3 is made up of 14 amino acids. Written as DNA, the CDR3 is TGTGCCAGCAGCTGGGCCGGGACAGGGGTTGGCTACACCTTC. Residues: CASSWAGTGVGYTF.

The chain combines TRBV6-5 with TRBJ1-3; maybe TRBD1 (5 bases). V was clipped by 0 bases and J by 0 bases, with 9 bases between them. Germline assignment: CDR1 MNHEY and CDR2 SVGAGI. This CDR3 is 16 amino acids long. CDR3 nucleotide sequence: TGTGCCAGCAGTTACTCCAGGGCCCGCTCTGGAAACACCATATATTTT. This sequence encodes CASSYSRARSGNTIYF.

This CDR3 is CASSLGGTLEQYF. Here the CDR3 DNA reads TGTGCCAGTAGCCTGGGGGGGACCCTCGAGCAGTACTTC. The chain employs TRBV19 and TRBJ2-7; 7 bases map to TRBD2. The ends lost 6 bases at V and 6 bases at J; junction bases unmatched: 8. CDR1 LNHDA and CDR2 SQIVND come from the germline V gene (reference sequence). The CDR3 has 13 amino acids.

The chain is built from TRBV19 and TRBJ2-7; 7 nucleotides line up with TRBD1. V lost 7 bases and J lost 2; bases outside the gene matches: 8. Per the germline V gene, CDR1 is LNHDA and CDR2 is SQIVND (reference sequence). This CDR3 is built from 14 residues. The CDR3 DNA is TGTGCCAGTACCGCCTGGGACAGCCCCTACGAGCAGTACTTC. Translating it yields CASTAWDSPYEQYF. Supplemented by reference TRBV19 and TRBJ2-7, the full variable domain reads DGGITQSPKYLFRKEGQNVTLSCEQNLNHDAMYWYRQDPGQGLRLIYYSQIVNDFQKGDIAEGYSVSREKKESFPLTVTSAQKNPTAFYLCASTAWDSPYEQYFGPGTRLTVT.